In this sample, the clone carrying this T cell receptor (beta chain) turned up a few times. Its cognate antigen is unknown. Some clones are missing from TCRdb's copy, which holds only in-frame ones; the method was immunoSEQ multiplex PCR. The data contain 340,000 or so clones, over 90% of them singletons. Time point in this sample: blood from clinic visit 5 months post-surgery; TSC patient then seizure free. Only cases whose brain tissue showed the highest T cell transcript signatures were sequenced. Patients received at least one anti-epileptic drug before surgery. The data originate from a study of brain T cells in children with intractable seizures. V lost 4 bases and J 8 bases, leaving 15 bases between the germline ends. Germline lookup yields CDR1 MGHRA and CDR2 YSYEKL. The CDR3 has 14 residues. Study-wide results and caveats: Clones missing pre-surgery may reflect undersampling of that blood sample.

This sequence joins TRBV4-1 and TRBJ1-3; D gene uncertain. The TCR comes from a boy in the first two years of life with tuberous sclerosis and intractable seizures. The sequences come from peripheral blood, collected roughly 5 months after surgery. DNA of the CDR3: TGCGCCAGCAGCCTAAAGGCTTGGGTTGACACCATATATTTT. This gives the protein CASSLKAWVDTIYF.